This T cell receptor beta chain was profiled in a study of T cells in Graves' hyperthyroidism and ophthalmopathy. Germline CDR1 is MNHEY and CDR2 is SMNVEV (reference sequence). The CDR3 sequence is 13 residues long. Trimming left V 1 base short and J 6 bases short, with 7 bases between. This clonotype was detected a few times. RNA transcripts gave rise to amplified TCR beta CDR3 regions. First-round RT-PCR with HTBI primers amplified the TCR CDR3 region. From the multiplex PCR reads, TCRdb called clonotypes with MiXCR, one entry per CDR3 protein. The sample includes some 460,000 distinct CDR3 sequences, about 15% of them seen just once. Clinical symptoms, serum thyroxine, TRAb, thyroid ultrasound and orbital computed tomography established diagnosis. The PBMCs were taken from 10 ml of fresh peripheral blood.

The sample consisted of blood. The chain is built from TRBV27 and TRBJ2-1; possibly TRBD1 for D (5 bases). This receptor was identified in a woman aged 18-29 years with Graves' hyperthyroidism. CDR3: CASSLWGANEQFF. The CDR3 DNA is TGTGCCAGCAGTTTATGGGGCGCCAATGAGCAGTTCTTC.